This T cell receptor (beta chain) comes out of a study of response to subunit inactivated influenza vaccine. The study's findings and limits: Few new T cells, the authors suggested, are recruited by each seasonal influenza vaccination.

Turning to this clonotype: The antigen remains undetermined.

TCRdb used MiXCR to reprocess the RT-PCR reads, holding one entry per CDR3 protein. The sample lists 500,000 to 550,000 distinct CDR3 sequences, approximately 6.9% occurring once. Germline V lookup: CDR1 MGHRA, CDR2 YSYEKL. CDR3 length equals 14 residues. Between the trimmed V and J ends, which lost 1 base and 0 bases, there was a span of 6 bases. The TCR originated in a man between 45 and 75 years old who received an inactivated influenza vaccine. The chain couples TRBV4-1 to TRBJ1-2, with D uncertain. Specimen: PBMCs from blood, collected less than 30 months after vaccination. The CDR3 nucleotides read TGCGCCAGCAGCCAAGTGAGAACTAACTATGGCTACACCTTC. Translating gives CASSQVRTNYGYTF.